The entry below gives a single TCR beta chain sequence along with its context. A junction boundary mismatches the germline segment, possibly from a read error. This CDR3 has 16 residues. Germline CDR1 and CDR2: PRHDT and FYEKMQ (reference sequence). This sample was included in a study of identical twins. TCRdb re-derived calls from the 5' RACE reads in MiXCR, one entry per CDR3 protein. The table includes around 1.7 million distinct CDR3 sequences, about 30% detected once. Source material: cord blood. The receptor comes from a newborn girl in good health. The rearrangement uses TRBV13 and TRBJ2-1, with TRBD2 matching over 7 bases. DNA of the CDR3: TGTGCCAGCGGCTTAGAGCGGGGATTCTCCTACAATGAGCAGTTCTTC. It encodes CASGLERGFSYNEQFF.